Included here is one T cell receptor (beta chain) sequence, with context. This sample was taken from a study of T-cell reconstitution after alpha-beta-depleted transplantation in children. In germline, CDR1 is MNHEY, CDR2 SVGEGT. The CDR3 spans 13 residues. V lost 6 bases to trimming and J lost 5 bases, with 13 bases between them. Researchers prepared the TCRbeta library using unique molecular identifiers, the study reports. From the PCR reads, TCRdb called clonotypes with MiXCR, one entry per CDR3 protein. In the table there are 580,000 or so distinct CDR3 sequences, more than 20% of which are singletons.

The sample was PBMCs, mostly from graft donor cells, taken 360 days after TCRalphabeta/CD19-depleted stem cell transplant. The chain has TRBV6-2 or TRBV6-3 and TRBJ2-5; TRBD2 might be the D (6 bases). This clonotype was sampled from a boy less than two years old who had a stem cell transplant for acute myeloid leukemia, so the T cells may come from the graft donor. The CDR3 coding sequence is TGTGCCAGCAGGGACACGGGGGTGGAGACCCAGTACTTC. This translates into CASRDTGVETQYF.